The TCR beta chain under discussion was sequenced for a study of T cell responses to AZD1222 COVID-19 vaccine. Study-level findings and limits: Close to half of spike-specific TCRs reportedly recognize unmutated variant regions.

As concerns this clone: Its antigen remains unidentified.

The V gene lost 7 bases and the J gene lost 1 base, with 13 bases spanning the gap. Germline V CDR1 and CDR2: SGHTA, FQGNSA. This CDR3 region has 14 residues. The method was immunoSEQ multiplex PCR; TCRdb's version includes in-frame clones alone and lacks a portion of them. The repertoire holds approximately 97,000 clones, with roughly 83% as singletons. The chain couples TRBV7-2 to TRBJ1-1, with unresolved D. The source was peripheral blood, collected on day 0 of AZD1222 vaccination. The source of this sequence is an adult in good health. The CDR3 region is CASTLSDGNTEAFF. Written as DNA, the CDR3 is TGTGCCAGCACCCTTTCGGACGGGAACACTGAAGCTTTCTTT.